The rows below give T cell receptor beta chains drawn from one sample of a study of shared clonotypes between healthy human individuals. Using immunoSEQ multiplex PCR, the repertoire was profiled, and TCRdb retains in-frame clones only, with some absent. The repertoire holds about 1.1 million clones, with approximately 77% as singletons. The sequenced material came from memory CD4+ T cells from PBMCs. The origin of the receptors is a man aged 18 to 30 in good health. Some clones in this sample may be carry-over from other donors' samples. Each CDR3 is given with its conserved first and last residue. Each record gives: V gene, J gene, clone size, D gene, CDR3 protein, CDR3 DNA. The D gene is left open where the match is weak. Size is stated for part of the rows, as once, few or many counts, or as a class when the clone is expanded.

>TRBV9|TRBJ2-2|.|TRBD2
CASSVGDSGRRSGELFF
TGTGCCAGCAGCGTAGGAGATAGCGGGAGGAGGAGCGGGGAGCTGTTTTTT
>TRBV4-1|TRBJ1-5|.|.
CASSQLYTRERNQPQHF
TGCGCCAGCAGCCAATTGTATACCCGGGAGAGAAATCAGCCCCAGCATTTT
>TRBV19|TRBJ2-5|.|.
CASSMASGTQYF
TGTGCCAGTAGTATGGCGTCAGGGACCCAGTACTTC
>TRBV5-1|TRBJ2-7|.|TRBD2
CASSREGSSYEQYF
TGCGCCAGCAGCCGGGAGGGGAGCTCCTACGAGCAGTACTTC
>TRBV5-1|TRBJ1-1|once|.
CASSVQTNTEAFF
TGCGCCAGCAGCGTGCAGACGAACACTGAAGCTTTCTTT
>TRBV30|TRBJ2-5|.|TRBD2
CAWSITSGGQETQYF
TGTGCCTGGAGTATAACTAGCGGGGGCCAAGAGACCCAGTACTTC
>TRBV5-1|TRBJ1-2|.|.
CASSLTPGSYGYTF
TGCGCCAGCAGCTTGACACCGGGTTCCTATGGCTACACCTTC
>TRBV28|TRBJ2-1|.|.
CAVGRHEQFF
TGTGCCGTTGGAAGGCATGAGCAGTTCTTC
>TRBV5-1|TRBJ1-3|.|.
CASSLTPPTGNGNTIYF
TGCGCCAGCAGCTTGACCCCTCCTACAGGGAATGGAAACACCATATATTTT
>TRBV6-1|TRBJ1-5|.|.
CASSEVQNQPQHF
TGTGCCAGCAGTGAAGTCCAGAATCAGCCCCAGCATTTT
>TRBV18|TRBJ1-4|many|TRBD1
CASSPLSGQGGEKLFF
TGTGCCAGCTCACCACTTTCAGGACAGGGGGGTGAAAAACTGTTTTTT
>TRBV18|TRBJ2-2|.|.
CASSLDSTGELFF
TGTGCCAGCTCGTTGGACAGCACCGGGGAGCTGTTTTTT
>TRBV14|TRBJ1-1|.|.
CASSGRAGVSEAFF
TGTGCCAGCAGCGGTCGGGCGGGGGTCAGTGAAGCTTTCTTT
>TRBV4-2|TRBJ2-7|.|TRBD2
CASRGSSGRGDYEQYF
TGTGCCAGCAGAGGGAGTAGCGGGAGGGGGGACTACGAGCAGTACTTC
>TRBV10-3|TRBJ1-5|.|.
CAISGRATNQPQHF
TGTGCCATCAGTGGACGGGCCACCAATCAGCCCCAGCATTTT
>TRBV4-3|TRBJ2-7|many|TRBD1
CASSHRDRDDEQYF
TGCGCCAGCAGCCACCGGGACAGAGACGACGAGCAGTACTTC
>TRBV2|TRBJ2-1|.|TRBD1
CASRAGGNEQFF
TGTGCCAGCAGGGCAGGGGGCAATGAGCAGTTCTTC
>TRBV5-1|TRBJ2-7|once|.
CASSLSGTKSYEQYF
TGCGCCAGCAGCTTGAGTGGGACAAAATCCTACGAGCAGTACTTC
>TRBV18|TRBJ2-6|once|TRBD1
CASSRTGVLSGANVLTF
TGTGCCAGCTCAAGGACAGGGGTGCTCTCTGGGGCCAACGTCCTGACTTTC
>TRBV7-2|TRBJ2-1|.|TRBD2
CASSLRQLAGYNEQFF
TGTGCCAGCAGCTTACGTCAGTTAGCGGGGTACAATGAGCAGTTCTTC
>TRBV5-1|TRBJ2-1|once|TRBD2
CASSLAATSGTYNEQFF
TGCGCCAGCAGCTTGGCGGCAACTAGCGGAACCTACAATGAGCAGTTCTTC
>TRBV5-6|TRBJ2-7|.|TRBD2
CASKHGGGYEQYF
TGTGCCAGCAAACATGGGGGGGGCTACGAGCAGTACTTC
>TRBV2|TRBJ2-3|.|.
CASRVILGTDTQYF
TGTGCCAGCAGGGTAATCCTTGGGACAGATACGCAGTATTTT
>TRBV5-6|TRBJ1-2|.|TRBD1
CASGQGGRDGYTF
TGTGCCAGCGGACAGGGAGGGAGGGATGGCTACACCTTC
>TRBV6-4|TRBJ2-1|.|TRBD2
CASRREGYNEQFF
TGTGCCAGCAGGCGGGAGGGATACAATGAGCAGTTCTTC
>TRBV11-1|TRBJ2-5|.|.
CASSLGQETQYF
TGTGCCAGCAGCTTAGGGCAAGAGACCCAGTACTTC
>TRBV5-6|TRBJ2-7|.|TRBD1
CASSLMQGDHEQYF
TGTGCCAGCAGCTTGATGCAGGGGGACCACGAGCAGTACTTC
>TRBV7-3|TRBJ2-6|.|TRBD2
CASSPQGLSSGANVLTF
TGTGCCAGCAGCCCCCAGGGACTATCCTCTGGGGCCAACGTCCTGACTTTC
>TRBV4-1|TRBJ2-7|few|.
CASSQVAGPYEQYF
TGCGCCAGCAGCCAAGTAGCCGGACCCTACGAGCAGTACTTC
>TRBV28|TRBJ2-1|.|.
CAICSHSYNEQFF
TGTGCCATTTGCTCCCATTCCTACAATGAGCAGTTCTTC
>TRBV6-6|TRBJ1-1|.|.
CASSPGFDSIEAFF
TGTGCCAGCAGTCCGGGATTTGACTCAATTGAAGCTTTCTTT
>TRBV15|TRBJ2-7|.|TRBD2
CATSRGRERPYEQYF
TGTGCCACCAGCAGGGGGCGGGAGCGACCCTACGAGCAGTACTTC
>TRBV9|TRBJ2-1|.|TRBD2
CASSSQSTLAGNEQFF
TGTGCCAGCAGCTCACAATCGACACTAGCGGGTAATGAGCAGTTCTTC
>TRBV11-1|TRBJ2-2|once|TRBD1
CASGSGQGDTGELFF
TGTGCCAGCGGCAGCGGACAGGGGGACACCGGGGAGCTGTTTTTT
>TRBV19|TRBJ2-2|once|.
CASSPRLAGELFF
TGTGCCAGTAGTCCTCGTTTGGCCGGGGAGCTGTTTTTT
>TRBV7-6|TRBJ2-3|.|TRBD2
CASSLIAGDTQYF
TGTGCCAGCAGTTTGATAGCGGGAGATACGCAGTATTTT
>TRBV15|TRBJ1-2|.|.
CATSRVQGENYGYTF
TGTGCCACCAGCAGAGTGCAGGGAGAAAACTATGGCTACACCTTC